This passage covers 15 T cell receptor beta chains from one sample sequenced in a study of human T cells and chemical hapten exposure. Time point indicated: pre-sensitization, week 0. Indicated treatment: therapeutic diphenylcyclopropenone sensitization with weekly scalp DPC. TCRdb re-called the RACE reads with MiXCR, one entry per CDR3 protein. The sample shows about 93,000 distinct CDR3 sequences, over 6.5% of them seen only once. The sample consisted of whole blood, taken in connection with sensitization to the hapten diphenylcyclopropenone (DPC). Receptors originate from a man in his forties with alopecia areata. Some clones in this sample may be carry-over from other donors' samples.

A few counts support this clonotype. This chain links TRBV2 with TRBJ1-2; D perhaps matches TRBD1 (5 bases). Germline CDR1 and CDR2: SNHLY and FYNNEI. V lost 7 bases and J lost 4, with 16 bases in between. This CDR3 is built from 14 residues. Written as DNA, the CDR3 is TGTGCCAGCATGCCGGGACGGAAGCTCTATGGCTACACCTTC. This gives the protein CASMPGRKLYGYTF.

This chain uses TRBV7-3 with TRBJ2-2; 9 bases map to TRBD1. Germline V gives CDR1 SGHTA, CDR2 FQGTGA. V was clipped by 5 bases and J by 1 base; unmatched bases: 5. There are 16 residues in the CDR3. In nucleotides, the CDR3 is TGTGCCAGCAGCCCTCCGGGACAGGGGAACACCGGGGAGCTGTTTTTT. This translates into CASSPPGQGNTGELFF.

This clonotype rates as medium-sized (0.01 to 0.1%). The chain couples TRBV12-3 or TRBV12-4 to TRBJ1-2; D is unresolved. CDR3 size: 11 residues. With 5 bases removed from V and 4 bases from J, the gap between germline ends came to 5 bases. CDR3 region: CASSNPYGYTF. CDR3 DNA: TGTGCCAGCAGTAATCCCTATGGCTACACCTTC.

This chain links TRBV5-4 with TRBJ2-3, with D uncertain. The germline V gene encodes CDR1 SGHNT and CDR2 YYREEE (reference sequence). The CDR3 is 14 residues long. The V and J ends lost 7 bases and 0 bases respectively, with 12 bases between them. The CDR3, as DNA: TGTGCCAGCTTCACCCAGATGAGCACAGATACGCAGTATTTT. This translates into CASFTQMSTDTQYF.

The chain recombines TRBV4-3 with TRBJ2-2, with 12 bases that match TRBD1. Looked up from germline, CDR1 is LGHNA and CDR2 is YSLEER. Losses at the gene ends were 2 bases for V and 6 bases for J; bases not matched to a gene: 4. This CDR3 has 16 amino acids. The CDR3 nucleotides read TGCGCCAGCAGCCAATGGGGACAGGGGGCGGCCGGGGAGCTGTTTTTT. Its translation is CASSQWGQGAAGELFF.

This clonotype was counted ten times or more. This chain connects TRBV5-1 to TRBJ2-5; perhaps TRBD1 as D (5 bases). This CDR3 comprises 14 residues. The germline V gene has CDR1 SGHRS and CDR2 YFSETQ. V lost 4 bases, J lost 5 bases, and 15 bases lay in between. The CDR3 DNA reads TGCGCCAGCAGCCAAGACAGAGCTAGTGAGACCCAGTACTTC. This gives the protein CASSQDRASETQYF. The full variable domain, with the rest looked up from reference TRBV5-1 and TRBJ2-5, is KAGVTQTPRYLIKTRGQQVTLSCSPISGHRSVSWYQQTPGQGLQFLFEYFSETQRNKGNFPGRFSGRQFSNSRSEMNVSTLELGDSALYLCASSQDRASETQYFGPGTRLLVL.

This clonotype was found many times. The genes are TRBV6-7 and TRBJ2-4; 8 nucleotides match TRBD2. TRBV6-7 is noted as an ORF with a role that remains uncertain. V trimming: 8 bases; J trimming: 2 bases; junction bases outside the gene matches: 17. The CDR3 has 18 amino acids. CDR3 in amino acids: CASLSRGGERESKNIQYF. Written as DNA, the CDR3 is TGTGCCAGCCTCTCGAGGGGGGGGGAGCGGGAGTCCAAAAACATTCAGTACTTC.

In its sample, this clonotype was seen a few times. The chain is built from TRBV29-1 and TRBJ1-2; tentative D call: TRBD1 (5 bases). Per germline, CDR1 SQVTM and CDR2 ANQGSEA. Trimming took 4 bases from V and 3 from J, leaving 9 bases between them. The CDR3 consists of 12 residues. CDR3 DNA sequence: TGCAGCGTTGGCGACAGCTACTATGGCTACACCTTC. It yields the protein CSVGDSYYGYTF.

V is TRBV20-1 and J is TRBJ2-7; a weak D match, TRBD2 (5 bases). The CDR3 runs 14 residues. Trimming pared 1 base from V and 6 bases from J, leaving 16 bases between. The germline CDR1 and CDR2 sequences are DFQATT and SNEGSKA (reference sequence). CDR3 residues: CSARGQRSLPEQYF. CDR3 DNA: TGCAGTGCTAGAGGTCAGCGGTCTCTACCCGAGCAGTACTTC.

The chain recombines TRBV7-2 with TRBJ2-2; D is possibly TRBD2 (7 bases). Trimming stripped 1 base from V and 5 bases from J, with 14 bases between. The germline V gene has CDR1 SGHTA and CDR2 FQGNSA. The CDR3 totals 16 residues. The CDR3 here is CASSLESGGGTGELFF. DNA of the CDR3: TGTGCCAGCAGCTTAGAGTCGGGGGGCGGGACCGGGGAGCTGTTTTTT.

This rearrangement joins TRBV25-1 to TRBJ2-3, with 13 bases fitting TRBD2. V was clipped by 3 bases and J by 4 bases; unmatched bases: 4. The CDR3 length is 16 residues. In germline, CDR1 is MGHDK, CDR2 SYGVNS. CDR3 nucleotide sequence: TGTGCCAGCAGTGACTCACTAGCGGGAGGGTCAGATACGCAGTATTTT. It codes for CASSDSLAGGSDTQYF.

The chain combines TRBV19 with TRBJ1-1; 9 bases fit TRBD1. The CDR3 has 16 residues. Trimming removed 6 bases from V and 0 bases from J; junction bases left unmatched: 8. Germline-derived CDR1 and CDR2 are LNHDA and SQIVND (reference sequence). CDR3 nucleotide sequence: TGTGCCAGTAGCTTACAGGGGGCCACTATGAACACTGAAGCTTTCTTT. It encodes CASSLQGATMNTEAFF.

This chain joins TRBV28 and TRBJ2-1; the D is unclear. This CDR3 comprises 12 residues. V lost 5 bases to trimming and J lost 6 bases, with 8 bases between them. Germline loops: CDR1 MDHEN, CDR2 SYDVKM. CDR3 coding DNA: TGTGCCAGCAGTCCTCGACCCAATGAGCAGTTCTTC. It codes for CASSPRPNEQFF.

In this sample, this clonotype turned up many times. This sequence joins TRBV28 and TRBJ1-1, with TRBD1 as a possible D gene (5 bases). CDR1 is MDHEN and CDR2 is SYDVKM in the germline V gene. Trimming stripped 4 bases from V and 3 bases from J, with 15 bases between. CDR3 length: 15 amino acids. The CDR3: CASSSHRGLHTEAFF. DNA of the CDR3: TGTGCCAGCAGTTCTCATAGGGGATTGCACACTGAAGCTTTCTTT.

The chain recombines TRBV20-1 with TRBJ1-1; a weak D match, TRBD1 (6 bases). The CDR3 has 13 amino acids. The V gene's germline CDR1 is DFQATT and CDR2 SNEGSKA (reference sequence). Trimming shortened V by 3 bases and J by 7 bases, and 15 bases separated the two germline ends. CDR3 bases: TGCAGTGCTAGGGACAGAAATGCCTTTGAAGCTTTCTTT. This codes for CSARDRNAFEAFF.